This note documents a single T cell receptor beta chain sequence. This clonotype was counted many times. Its specific antigen is unknown. The sample holds no much larger clone one base away, and base qualities are not on file. This record comes from a study of blood T cells in healthy people across ages (dated by TCRdb to between 2014 and 2017). Regarding the complete study: Template switching captured roughly one uniquely barcoded TCR beta cDNA molecule per two T cells in model experiments. Using deep sequencing normalized with unique cDNA molecular identifiers, the study measured how TCR beta repertoire diversity changes with age. The donors were split into four age groups: young (average approximately 16 years), middle-aged (about 40), aged (more than 55) and long-lived (about 74). Using the same blood draw, the study looked at two additional independent replicas of 1 million unique cDNA reads for two donors, one aged 18 to 30 and the other aged 80 or older.

Results and caveats for the whole study, not just this receptor: Since profiling was done on bulk unsorted PBMCs, naive and antigen-experienced compartments could not be conclusively compared. Observed TCR beta diversity per million T cells fell roughly linearly with age, and a significant reduction was already apparent by age roughly 40. Total diversity estimates from one million sequenced T cells were considered lower bounds and underestimates. The long-lived group showed more naive CD4+ T cells, fewer expanded clones and increased TCR diversity than the aged group, suggesting age selection. The percentage of naive T cells measured by flow cytometry correlated strongly with observed TCR beta diversity. Because donor CMV infection status was unknown, age-related changes in expanded clonotypes were potentially confounded.

The donors were some 39 Caucasian individuals from Russia, aged roughly 6 to 100 years, who were systemically healthy. Each donor gave ten milliliters of peripheral blood, collected into EDTA-treated Vacutainer tubes. Ficoll-Paque density-gradient centrifugation was used to isolate PBMCs, with at least 6 million obtained per sample. Total RNA was extracted from PBMCs with Trizol reagent, with at least 5.5 micrograms obtained per sample. Naive CD45RAhigh/CD27high T cell percentages were measured by flow cytometry on a PBMC aliquot from every donor. The method was 5' RACE. The run used an Illumina HiSeq 2500. A second PCR of about 7 to 12 cycles was run with a J-beta primer mix and a sample-barcoded 5' primer. A template-switch 5' adaptor carrying 12 random nucleotides introduced a unique molecular identifier onto each TCR beta cDNA molecule. Each sample yielded at least 2.5 million CDR3-containing paired-end reads. The Mint cDNA synthesis kit, primed by a TRBC-specific oligonucleotide, was used to synthesize first-strand cDNA from all RNA. After uracil-DNA glycosylase treatment, a first 18-cycle PCR used universal primers M1SS and BC2_uni_R on all cDNA. In the original analysis: Each sample was normalized by randomly selecting 1 million high-quality reads, each carrying a distinct molecular identifier. Reads with shared molecular identifiers were discarded instead of being binned into consensus sequences. CDR3 identification, clonotype clustering and error correction used MiTCR with a Q25 quality threshold and the strictest error-elimination algorithm. A nonparametric unseen species model using Euler transformation provided a lower-bound estimate of total TCR beta diversity. TCRdb redid the processing of the public reads, applying fastp at Q25 and MiXCR, and retained in-frame beta chains. Every CDR3 protein is listed once, alongside the most common genes and DNA of its rows. TCRdb, not the authors, supplied the V and J calls. Recorded for this sample are 800,000 to 950,000 distinct CDR3 sequences; around 29% of them occurred a single time. About 10% of the sample belongs to the ten largest clones.

At the junction V is shortened by 3 bases and J by 2 bases, with 7 bases in between. The CDR3 runs 12 residues from the cysteine to the phenylalanine. Kept here is only the CDR3 DNA, which spans 36 bases and is read in frame from base 1. Per the germline V gene, SQVTM is the CDR1 and ANQGSEA is the CDR2. The same data also went into a second study, on T cells of mothers and their children. Per the second study: Nine systemically healthy Caucasian individuals, comprising three mothers and their six children, were included as donors. cDNA synthesis used all of the extracted RNA, with around 1.5 ug of RNA in each 15 ul reaction. In the second PCR, sample barcodes and 2-4 random nucleotides were introduced via the M1S primer. Each mother yielded over 9.5 million TCR beta CDR3 reads and each child about 3 million reads. Thymic selection similarly shapes TCR recombination output in related and unrelated pairs, with minor effect from inherited differences. Normalized repertoire overlap in related mother-child pairs was always slightly higher than in unrelated mother-child pairs, but the difference was never significant. Persistent microchimeric T cell clones were not detected, at a sensitivity of about 99 clones per million clonotypes. The study used deep NGS to compare TCR beta repertoires of mothers and children, seeking features distinguishing related mother-child pairs from unrelated individuals. Mothers averaged roughly 40 +/- 4 years of age and children averaged 11 +/- 4 years. Libraries were sequenced on Illumina HiSeq 2000 with 100+100 nt paired-end reads after adapter ligation with NEBNext reagents. Mother and child libraries were prepared a month apart and sequenced in separate runs to prevent cross-contamination. Between roughly 450,000 and 2,200,000 distinct TCR beta clonotypes were identified per donor. Naive TCR beta clonotypes were estimated from low-frequency clonotypes matched to each donor's FACS-determined naive share, without sorting.

The sequencing sample was made of blood. This sequence originates from a woman aged 40 to 50 in good health. The rearranged chain carries TRBV29-1 and TRBJ1-2; no D segment can be confidently identified. The nucleotides read TGCAGCGTTGATCCCTTAAACTATGGCTACACCTTC. This encodes CSVDPLNYGYTF.